This T cell receptor beta chain was recorded in a study of monozygotic twins with inflammatory bowel disease. UMIs bearing a 6-nucleotide sample barcode were added through template switching. Reanalyzing the 5' RACE reads, TCRdb keeps one entry per CDR3 protein, without DNA. The sample data list over 150,000 distinct CDR3 sequences. Points from the study as a whole: Concordant and discordant twins showed no difference in repertoire similarity, possibly from limited power.

The CDR3 is 13 residues long. Looked up from germline, CDR1 is KGHSH and CDR2 is LQKENI. On this clonotype: Its antigen is unidentified.

The rearrangement links TRBV18 to TRBJ1-2. Material for sequencing was blood. The sequence derives from a human donor with ulcerative colitis or Crohn's disease, or a healthy co-twin of an affected twin (not recorded which). CDR3 amino acids: CASSREGDYGYTF.